This TCR beta chain was captured in a study of blood T cell repertoires in COVID-19. The repertoire was sequenced with immunoSEQ multiplex PCR; TCRdb's copy has only in-frame clones and lacks some. The sample lists some 170,000 clones, more than 75% occurring once. The ends lost 4 bases at V and 4 bases at J; junction bases unmatched: 10. From germline, CDR1 is LGHDT and CDR2 YNNKEL (reference sequence). CDR3 length equals 16 residues. V gene TRBV3-1 (or the pseudogene TRBV3-2) combines with J gene TRBJ2-3, with 8 bases lining up with TRBD2. The sequenced sample consisted of peripheral blood. The source of this sequence is a woman in her seventies with acute or convalescent COVID-19. CDR3 in amino acids: CASSLVRSGGPDTQYF. The CDR3 DNA reads TGTGCCAGCAGCCTCGTCCGGAGCGGGGGCCCAGATACGCAGTATTTT.